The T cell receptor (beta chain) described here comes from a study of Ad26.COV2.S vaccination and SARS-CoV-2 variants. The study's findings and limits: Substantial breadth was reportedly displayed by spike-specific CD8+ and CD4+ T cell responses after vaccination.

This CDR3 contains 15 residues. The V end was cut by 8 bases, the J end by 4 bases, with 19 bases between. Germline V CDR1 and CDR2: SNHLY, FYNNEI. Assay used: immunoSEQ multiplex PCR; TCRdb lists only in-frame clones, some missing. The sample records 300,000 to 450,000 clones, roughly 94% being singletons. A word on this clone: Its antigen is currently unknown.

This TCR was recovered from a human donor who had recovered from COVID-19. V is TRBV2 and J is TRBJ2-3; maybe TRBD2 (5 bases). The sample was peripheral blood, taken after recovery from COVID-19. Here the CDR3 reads CASAQITSVPDTQYF. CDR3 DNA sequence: TGTGCCAGCGCCCAGATCACTAGTGTTCCAGATACGCAGTATTTT. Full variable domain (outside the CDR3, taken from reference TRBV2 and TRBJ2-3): EPEVTQTPSHQVTQMGQEVILRCVPISNHLYFYWYRQILGQKVEFLVSFYNNEISEKSEIFDDQFSVERPDGSNFTLKIRSTKLEDSAMYFCASAQITSVPDTQYFGPGTRLTVL.